Presented here are 24 T cell receptor beta chains from one specimen sequenced in a study of shared clonotypes between healthy human individuals. Repertoires were generated with immunoSEQ multiplex PCR, while TCRdb's copy carries only in-frame clones and drops some. Of a few hundred thousand clones detected, roughly three quarters appear once; the ten largest clones hold 12%. Material: PBMCs. The receptor source for this set is a woman in her forties in good health. Some clones in this sample may be carry-over from other donors' samples.

V and J are TRBV7-2 and TRBJ2-7; TRBD2 agrees at 9 bases. V lost 1 base, J lost 2 bases, and 3 bases stayed unmatched. This CDR3 contains 15 residues. Germline CDR1 reads SGHTA; CDR2 reads FQGNSA. The CDR3 is CASSLGTSVAYEQYF. CDR3 DNA sequence: TGTGCCAGCAGCTTAGGGACTAGCGTAGCCTACGAGCAGTACTTC. The entire variable domain, with the rest obtained from reference TRBV7-2 and TRBJ2-7, is as follows: GAGVSQSPSNKVTEKGKDVELRCDPISGHTALYWYRQSLGQGLEFLIYFQGNSAPDKSGLPSDRFSAERTGGSVSTLTIQRTQQEDSAVYLCASSLGTSVAYEQYFGPGTRLTVT.

In its sample, this clone was seen many times. The junction departs from the called germline gene at one end, perhaps through a read error. This rearrangement joins TRBV4-3 to TRBJ2-4, with D perhaps assigned TRBD1 or TRBD2 (5 bases each). The CDR3 sequence is 12 residues long. The germline V gene has CDR1 LGHNA and CDR2 YSLEER. CDR3 region: CASRNPGASLHF. DNA of the CDR3: TGCGCCAGCCGAAACCCCGGGGCTAGTTTACACTTC.

For this clone: A far larger clone lies a single base away; this is likely a read error. The CDR3 spells CVSSPRASFMVF. CDR3 sequence (DNA): TGTGTCAGCAGCCCCCGTGCTAGCTTCATGGTCTTC. The chain has TRBV14 and TRBJ2-1, with D possibly matching TRBD2 (5 bases). This CDR3 has 12 amino acids. The germline gives CDR1 SGHDN, CDR2 FVKESK.

Of note for this clone: One end of the junction varies from germline; a read error may be responsible. The rearrangement joins TRBV9 to TRBJ2-5; 7 bases align to TRBD1. CDR1 is SGDLS and CDR2 is YYNGEE in the germline V gene. This CDR3 contains 16 residues. The CDR3 coding sequence is TGTGCCAGCAGCGTAGTATCGGGACAGTCAATCTACGAGCAGCACTTC. The encoded protein is CASSVVSGQSIYEQHF.

Note on this clone: One base separates it from a far larger clone, so it is likely a read error. Because it lacks the conserved phenylalanine or tryptophan at the end, this CDR3 is likely a read error. This chain uses TRBV11-2 with TRBJ2-7, with D unclear. Germline V gives CDR1 SGHAT, CDR2 FQNNGV. This CDR3 has 12 residues. The V end lost 5 bases, the J end lost 4 bases, and 9 bases lay between the germline ends. CDR3 residues: CASSRWGYEQYL. CDR3 sequence (DNA): TGTGCCAGCAGCCGGTGGGGTTACGAGCAGTACCTC.

On this clone itself: The likely explanation is a read error, given a far larger clone one base away. Within the sample, other DNA sequences also encode this same CDR3. The DNA of the CDR3 is TGTGCCAGCATCGGGACGTCAGGAAACACCATATATTTT. This gives the protein CASIGTSGNTIYF. J is TRBJ1-3 and V is TRBV28; D may be TRBD1 (5 bases). This CDR3 contains 13 residues. With 7 bases removed from V and 4 bases from J, the gap between germline ends came to 11 bases. CDR1 and CDR2 (germline): MDHEN, SYDVKM.

Comment on this clone: The junction departs from germline at one end; a sequencing error may be responsible. The genes are TRBV5-8 and TRBJ1-2, with TRBD1 matching 8 bases. In germline, CDR1 is SGHTS, CDR2 YDEGEE. The CDR3 length is 14 residues. In DNA form, the CDR3 reads TGTGCCAGCAGCCATAGCCTCAGGGGGCGAGCAAGTCACTTC. Amino acid sequence: CASSHSLRGRASHF.

The chain carries TRBV5-1 and TRBJ2-1, with D maybe TRBD1 (6 bases). CDR1 is SGHRS and CDR2 is YFSETQ in the germline V gene. This CDR3 contains 14 residues. The germline V and J ends were trimmed by 4 bases and 2 bases, with 10 bases remaining between them. The CDR3 bases are TGCGCCAGCAGCGTCGACAGGACCTACAATGAGCAGTTCTTC. This sequence encodes CASSVDRTYNEQFF.

V and J are TRBV30 and TRBJ2-7; perhaps TRBD2 as D (6 bases). The CDR3 spans 16 residues. Trimming removed 2 bases at V and 6 bases at J, with 23 bases between. In germline, CDR1 is GTSNPN, CDR2 SVGIG (reference sequence). CDR3 sequence reads: CAWSSRYVPRGSEQYF. CDR3 nucleotides: TGTGCCTGGAGTAGTCGCTACGTCCCCCGGGGGAGCGAGCAGTACTTC.

V usage is TRBV27 and J usage is TRBJ2-1; TRBD2 matches 14 bases. Germline assignment: CDR1 MNHEY and CDR2 SMNVEV (reference sequence). Germline trimming cut 8 bases from V and 10 bases from J; bases unmatched to any gene: 13. The CDR3 sequence is 16 residues long. CDR3 sequence reads: CASGNVGTSGSSEQFF. CDR3 bases: TGTGCCAGCGGTAACGTCGGGACTAGCGGGAGTAGCGAGCAGTTCTTC.

As regards this clone: This CDR3 is also generated by other DNA sequences in the sample. The CDR3 DNA reads as TGTGCCAGCAGTTTAATCGGCTACGAGCAGTACTTC. Translating gives CASSLIGYEQYF. The chain has TRBV28 and TRBJ2-7; no firm D call. Germline CDR1 and CDR2: MDHEN and SYDVKM. This CDR3 is built from 12 residues. Between the trimmed V and J ends, which lost 2 bases and 3 bases, there was a span of 5 bases.

The chain is built from TRBV11-2 and TRBJ1-6, with D possibly matching TRBD1 (6 bases). Trimming removed 3 bases at V and 5 bases at J, with 11 bases between. The CDR3 runs 15 residues. From germline, CDR1 is SGHAT and CDR2 FQNNGV. CDR3 nucleotides: TGTGCCAGCAGCTTCCGGGGGGCGGATAATTCACCCCTCCACTTT. Translated: CASSFRGADNSPLHF.

This clone was found once. The V call is TRBV15, the J call TRBJ2-7; 13 nucleotides agree with TRBD2. This CDR3 has 15 residues. V lost 3 bases to trimming and J lost 4 bases; unmatched junction nucleotides: 3. Germline CDR1 LNHNV, CDR2 YYDKDF (reference sequence). The CDR3 protein is CATSRRTSGSYEQYF. In nucleotides, the CDR3 is TGTGCCACCAGCAGGAGGACTAGCGGGAGTTACGAGCAGTACTTC.

The rearrangement links TRBV5-1 to TRBJ2-1; the match to TRBD1 covers 8 bases. The CDR3 contains 14 residues. Germline lookup yields CDR1 SGHRS and CDR2 YFSETQ. The trim removed 4 bases at V and 5 bases at J, leaving 5 bases unmatched. CDR3 loop: CASSRTGGNNEQFF. CDR3 DNA sequence: TGCGCCAGCAGCCGCACAGGGGGGAACAATGAGCAGTTCTTC. Filled out from reference TRBV5-1 and TRBJ2-1, the complete variable domain reads KAGVTQTPRYLIKTRGQQVTLSCSPISGHRSVSWYQQTPGQGLQFLFEYFSETQRNKGNFPGRFSGRQFSNSRSEMNVSTLELGDSALYLCASSRTGGNNEQFFGPGTRLTVL.

This clone is a singleton in its sample. The chain carries TRBV5-4 and TRBJ2-5, with 8 nucleotides matching TRBD1. Germline V gives CDR1 SGHNT, CDR2 YYREEE (reference sequence). Germline trimming cut 4 bases from V and 4 bases from J; bases unmatched to any gene: 12. This CDR3 contains 16 residues. CDR3 protein: CASSPRRQGMGETQYF. CDR3 DNA: TGTGCCAGCAGCCCAAGAAGACAGGGGATGGGAGAGACCCAGTACTTC.

The J gene is TRBJ1-1, the V gene TRBV6-5; 8 bases map to TRBD1. J gave up 7 bases and V 2 bases, and 3 bases lay outside the gene matches. The germline CDR1 and CDR2 sequences are MNHEY and SVGAGI. This CDR3 is built from 13 residues. Here the CDR3 DNA reads TGTGCCAGCAGTTACAACAGGGGGAGTGAAGCTTTCTTT. It translates to CASSYNRGSEAFF.

This clone was observed a single time. CDR3 coding DNA: TGTGCCAGCAGCTCGACTAGCGGGAACTACGAGCAGTACTTC. Translating it yields CASSSTSGNYEQYF. The gene calls are TRBV7-9 and TRBJ2-7; 11 bases align to TRBD2. Per the germline V gene, CDR1 is SEHNR and CDR2 is FQNEAQ (reference sequence). The CDR3 loop spans 14 amino acids. With V trimmed by 4 bases and J by 3 bases, 2 bases remained unmatched.

This clone was recorded a few times. The chain has TRBV5-4 and TRBJ2-7; 7 bases are a match to TRBD2. CDR3 length: 15 amino acids. Germline lookup yields CDR1 SGHNT and CDR2 YYREEE (reference sequence). V shed 4 bases and J 5 bases; nucleotides not matched to a gene: 12. The CDR3 DNA reads TGTGCCAGCAGCGGGGGGGTAGCCCGGTCCCACGAGCAGTACTTC. Translating gives CASSGGVARSHEQYF.

Worth noting for this clone: This probably arose from a read error, given a far larger clone one base away. Additional DNA sequences in this sample encode the identical CDR3. This chain connects TRBV4-1 to TRBJ1-4, with a possible D match to TRBD1 (6 bases). The CDR3 consists of 15 residues. The germline V and J ends were trimmed by 3 bases and 5 bases, with 13 bases remaining between them. The V gene's germline CDR1 is MGHRA and CDR2 YSYEKL. CDR3 amino acids: CASSQQGNRNEKLFF. The CDR3 DNA sequence: TGCGCCAGCAGCCAGCAGGGGAATCGGAATGAAAAACTGTTTTTT.

The chain combines TRBV21-1 with TRBJ1-4. TRBV21-1 is reported as a pseudogene. The CDR3 runs to 18 residues. The CDR3 coding sequence is TGTGCCAGCAGCAAAGGGTGGTTGGCGGGTGCAACTAATGAAAAACTGTTTTTT. Translation gives CASSKGWLAGATNEKLFF.

The sample holds one count of this clone. The V and J genes are TRBV4-2 and TRBJ2-1, with no clear D. From germline, CDR1 is LGHNA and CDR2 YNFKEQ. The V end was cut by 4 bases, the J end by 4 bases, with 20 bases between. This CDR3 is 17 amino acids long. The CDR3 region has the DNA TGTGCCAGCAGCCCACTCTTAAGCCTCCAGGATTACAATGAGCAGTTCTTC. It encodes CASSPLLSLQDYNEQFF.

A note on this clone: One end of the junction fails to match germline, which may point to a read error. The V call is TRBV7-7, the J call TRBJ2-2; no firm D call. The germline V gene has CDR1 SSHAT and CDR2 FNYEAQ (reference sequence). CDR3 length: 14 residues. CDR3 DNA: TGTGCTAGCAGCTCCCAGCGCAACACCGGGGAGCTGTTTTTT. It yields the protein CASSSQRNTGELFF.

This chain links TRBV19 with TRBJ2-6; D perhaps matches TRBD1 (6 bases). Germline-derived CDR1 and CDR2 are LNHDA and SQIVND (reference sequence). The CDR3 covers 16 residues. Trimming took 0 bases from V and 5 from J, leaving 11 bases between them. CDR3 DNA sequence: TGTGCCAGTAGTATAGAGACAGGTCTTAGGGCCAACGTCCTGACTTTC. Its protein is CASSIETGLRANVLTF.

The V gene is TRBV19, the J gene TRBJ1-4; tentatively, D is TRBD1 (6 bases). Per germline, CDR1 LNHDA and CDR2 SQIVND (reference sequence). V was cut by 9 bases and J by 8 bases, with 19 bases left in between. The CDR3 totals 14 residues. The CDR3 protein is CASAKQGTKEKLFF. DNA of the CDR3: TGTGCCAGCGCAAAACAGGGTACGAAGGAAAAACTGTTTTTT.